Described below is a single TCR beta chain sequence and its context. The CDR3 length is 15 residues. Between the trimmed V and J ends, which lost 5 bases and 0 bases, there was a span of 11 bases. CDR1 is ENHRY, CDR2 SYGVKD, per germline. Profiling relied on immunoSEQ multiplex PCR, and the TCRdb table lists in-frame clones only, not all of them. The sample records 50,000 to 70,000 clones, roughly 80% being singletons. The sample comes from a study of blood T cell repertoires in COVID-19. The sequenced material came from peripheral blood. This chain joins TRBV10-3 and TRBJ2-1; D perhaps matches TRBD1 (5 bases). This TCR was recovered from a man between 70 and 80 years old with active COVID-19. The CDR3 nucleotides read TGTGCCATCAGTTCCCGACAGAGCTCCTACAATGAGCAGTTCTTC. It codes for CAISSRQSSYNEQFF.